This T cell receptor (beta chain) derives from a study of early T cells in non-severe SARS-CoV-2 infection. Trimming at V came to 5 bases and at J to 5 bases, leaving 7 bases not matched to a gene. CDR1 is SEHNR, CDR2 FQNEAQ, per germline (reference sequence). The CDR3 spans 15 residues. This clonotype has more than one count but fewer than ten. Individually, cDNA molecules had unique molecular identifiers attached to them. TCRdb re-called the 5' RACE reads with MiXCR, one entry per CDR3 protein. Here the sample spans about 64,000 distinct CDR3 sequences, less than 20% being singletons. This sequence was found in an adult who was a healthcare worker with PCR-confirmed SARS-CoV-2 infection or an uninfected control (not recorded which). The source material was whole blood, sampled at baseline. The rearrangement links TRBV7-9 to TRBJ2-7; 12 bases are a match to TRBD2. CDR3 coding DNA: TGTGCCAGCAGCGATCTAGCGGGAGGGCCCCACGAGCAGTACTTC. This codes for CASSDLAGGPHEQYF.